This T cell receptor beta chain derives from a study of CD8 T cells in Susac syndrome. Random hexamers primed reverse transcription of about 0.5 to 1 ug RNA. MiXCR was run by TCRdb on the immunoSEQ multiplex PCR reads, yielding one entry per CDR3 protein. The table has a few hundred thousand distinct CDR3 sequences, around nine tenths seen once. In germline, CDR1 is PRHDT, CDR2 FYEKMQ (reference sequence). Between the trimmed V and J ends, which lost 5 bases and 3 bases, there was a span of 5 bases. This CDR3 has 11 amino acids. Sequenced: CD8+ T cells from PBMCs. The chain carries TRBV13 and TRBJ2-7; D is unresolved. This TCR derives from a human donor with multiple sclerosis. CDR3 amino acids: CASSHNYEQYF. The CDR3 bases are TGTGCCAGCAGCCACAACTACGAGCAGTACTTC.